The entry that follows covers one T cell receptor (beta chain) sequence. Its cognate antigen is unknown. PCR was performed a second time for about 7 to 12 cycles using a sample-barcoded 5' primer and a J-beta primer mix. TCRdb re-analysed the 5' RACE reads in MiXCR, keeping a single row per CDR3 protein. The data show about 1.1 million distinct CDR3 sequences, more than 30% seen once. In terms of origin and age, donors were healthy Caucasian individuals from Russia aged about 6 to 90. At least 6 million PBMCs were isolated per sample. Samples each had at least 5 micrograms of total RNA extracted. The V gene's germline CDR1 is SGDLS and CDR2 YYNGEE. V lost 0 bases and J 7 bases, leaving 7 bases between the germline ends. The CDR3 is 12 residues long. The sample is drawn from a study of blood T cells in healthy people across ages. Study-wide points: The study could not conclusively compare naive and antigen-experienced cells, given its unsorted PBMCs.

The receptor's source is a man aged 18-30 years in good health. The chain uses TRBV9 and TRBJ1-2, with D maybe TRBD1 (5 bases). The sequencing sample was made of blood. The CDR3, as DNA: TGTGCCAGCAGCGTAGTTGGGGGTGGCTACACCTTC. Encoded protein: CASSVVGGGYTF.